This TCR beta chain was sequenced in a study of T cells in Graves' hyperthyroidism and ophthalmopathy. Study in general: Any treatment followed the collection of peripheral blood at initial diagnosis.

Broader study findings: Model-based prediction identified ophthalmopathy a median about 6.8 months prior to its onset. Ophthalmopathy cases were set apart from stable hyperthyroidism by a 13 V-J model.

In the case of this clonotype: The antigen is unknown.

The CDR3 totals 13 residues. Per the germline V gene, CDR1 is MDHEN and CDR2 is SYDVKM. The V end lost 8 bases, the J end lost 5 bases, and 15 bases lay between the germline ends. Amplification of TCR beta CDR3 regions used RNA as the template. HTBI primers were the set used in a first-round RT-PCR of the TCR CDR3. TCRdb used MiXCR to reprocess the multiplex PCR reads, holding one entry per CDR3 protein. The sample lists hundreds of thousands of distinct CDR3 sequences, around a quarter seen once, with about 10% in the top ten. Sequenced material: blood. The clonotype was recovered from a woman in her twenties or thirties with Graves' ophthalmopathy. The V call is TRBV28, the J call TRBJ1-1; the D gene is possibly TRBD1 (5 bases). CDR3: CASSQGTRTEAFF. CDR3 DNA: TGTGCCAGCTCCCAGGGTACGAGGACTGAAGCTTTCTTT.